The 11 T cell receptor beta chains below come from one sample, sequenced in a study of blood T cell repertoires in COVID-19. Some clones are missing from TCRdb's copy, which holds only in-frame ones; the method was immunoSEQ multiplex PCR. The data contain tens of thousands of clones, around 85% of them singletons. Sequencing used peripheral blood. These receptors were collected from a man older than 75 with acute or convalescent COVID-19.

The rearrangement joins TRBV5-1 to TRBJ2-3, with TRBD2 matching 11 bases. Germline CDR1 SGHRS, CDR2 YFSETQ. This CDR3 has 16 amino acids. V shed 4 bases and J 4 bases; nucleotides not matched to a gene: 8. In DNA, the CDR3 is TGCGCCAGCAGCCCAGCTCTAGCGGGGGGCGCAGATACGCAGTATTTT. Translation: CASSPALAGGADTQYF.

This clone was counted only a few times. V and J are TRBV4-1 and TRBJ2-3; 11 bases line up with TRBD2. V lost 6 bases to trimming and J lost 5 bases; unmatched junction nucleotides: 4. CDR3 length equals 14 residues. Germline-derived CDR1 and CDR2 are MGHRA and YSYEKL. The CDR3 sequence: CASRLAGAGDTQYF. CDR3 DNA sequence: TGCGCCAGCAGACTAGCGGGAGCGGGAGATACGCAGTATTTT.

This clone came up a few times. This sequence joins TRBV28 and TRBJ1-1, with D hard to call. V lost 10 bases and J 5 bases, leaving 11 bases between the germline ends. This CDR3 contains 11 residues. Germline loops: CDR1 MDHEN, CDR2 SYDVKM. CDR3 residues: CATKQITEAFF. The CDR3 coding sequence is TGTGCCACCAAACAAATAACTGAAGCTTTCTTT.

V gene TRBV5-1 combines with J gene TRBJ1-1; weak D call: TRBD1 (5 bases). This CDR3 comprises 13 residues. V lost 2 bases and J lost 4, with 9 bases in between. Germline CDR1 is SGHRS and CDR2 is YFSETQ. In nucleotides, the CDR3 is TGCGCCAGCAGCTTCTTTCAGGGCACTGAAGCTTTCTTT. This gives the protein CASSFFQGTEAFF.

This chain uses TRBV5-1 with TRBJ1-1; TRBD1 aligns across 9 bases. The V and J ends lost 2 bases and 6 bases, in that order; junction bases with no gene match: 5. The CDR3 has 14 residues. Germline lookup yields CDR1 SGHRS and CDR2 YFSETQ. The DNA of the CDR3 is TGCGCCAGCAGCTTCCGGGACAGGGATTCTGAAGCTTTCTTT. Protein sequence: CASSFRDRDSEAFF.

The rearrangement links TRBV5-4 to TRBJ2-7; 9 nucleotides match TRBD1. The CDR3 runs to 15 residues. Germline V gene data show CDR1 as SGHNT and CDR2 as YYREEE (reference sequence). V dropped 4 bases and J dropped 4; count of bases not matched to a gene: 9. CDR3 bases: TGTGCCAGCAGCCCAAGGGGACAGGGAAAATACGAGCAGTACTTC. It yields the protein CASSPRGQGKYEQYF.

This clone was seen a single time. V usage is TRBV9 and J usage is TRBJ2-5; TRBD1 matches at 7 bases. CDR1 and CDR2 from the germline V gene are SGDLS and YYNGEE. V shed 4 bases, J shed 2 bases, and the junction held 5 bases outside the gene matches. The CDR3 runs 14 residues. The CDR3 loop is CASSSGTEQETQYF. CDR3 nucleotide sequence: TGTGCCAGCAGCTCGGGGACAGAACAAGAGACCCAGTACTTC.

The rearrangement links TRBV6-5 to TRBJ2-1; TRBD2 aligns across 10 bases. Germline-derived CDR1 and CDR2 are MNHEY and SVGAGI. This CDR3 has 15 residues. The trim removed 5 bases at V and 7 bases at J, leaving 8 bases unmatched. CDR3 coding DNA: TGTGCCAGCAGTCTTCTAAGAGCGGGAGGGAATGAGCAGTTCTTC. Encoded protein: CASSLLRAGGNEQFF.

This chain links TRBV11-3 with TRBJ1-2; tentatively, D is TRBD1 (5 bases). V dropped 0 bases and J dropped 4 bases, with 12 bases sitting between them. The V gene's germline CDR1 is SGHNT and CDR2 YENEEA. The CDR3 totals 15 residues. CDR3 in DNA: TGTGCCAGCAGCTTAGATCGGAGGGGTGGCTATGGCTACACCTTC. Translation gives CASSLDRRGGYGYTF.

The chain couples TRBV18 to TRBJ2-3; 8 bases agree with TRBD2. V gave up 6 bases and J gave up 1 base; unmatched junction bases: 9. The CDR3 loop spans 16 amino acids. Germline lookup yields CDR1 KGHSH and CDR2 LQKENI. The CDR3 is CASSPRGGAGTDTQYF. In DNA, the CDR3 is TGTGCCAGCTCCCCCCGGGGGGGGGCGGGCACAGATACGCAGTATTTT.

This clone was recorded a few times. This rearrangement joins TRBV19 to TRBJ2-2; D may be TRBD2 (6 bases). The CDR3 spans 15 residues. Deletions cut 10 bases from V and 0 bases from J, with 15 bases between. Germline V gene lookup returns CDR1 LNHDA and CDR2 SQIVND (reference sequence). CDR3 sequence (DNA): TGTGCCACTTCCCGGGGACTCACGAACACCGGGGAGCTGTTTTTT. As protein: CATSRGLTNTGELFF.